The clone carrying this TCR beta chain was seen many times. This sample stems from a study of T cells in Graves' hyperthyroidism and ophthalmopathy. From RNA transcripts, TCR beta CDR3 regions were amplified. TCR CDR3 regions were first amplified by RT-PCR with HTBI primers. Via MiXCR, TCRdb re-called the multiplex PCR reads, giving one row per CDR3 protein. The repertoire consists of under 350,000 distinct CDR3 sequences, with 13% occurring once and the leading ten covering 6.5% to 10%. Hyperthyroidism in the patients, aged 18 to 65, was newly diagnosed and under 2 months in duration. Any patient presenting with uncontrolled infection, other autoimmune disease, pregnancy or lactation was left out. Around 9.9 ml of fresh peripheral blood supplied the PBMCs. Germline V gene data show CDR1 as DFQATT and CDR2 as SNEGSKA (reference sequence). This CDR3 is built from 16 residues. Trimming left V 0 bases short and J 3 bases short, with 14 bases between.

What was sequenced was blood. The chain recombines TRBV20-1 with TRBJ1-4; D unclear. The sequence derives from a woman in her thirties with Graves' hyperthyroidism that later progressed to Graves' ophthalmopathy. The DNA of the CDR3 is TGCAGTGCTAGAGATCACCGCCCATGGGCTAATGAAAAACTGTTTTTT. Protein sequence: CSARDHRPWANEKLFF.